These T cell receptor beta chains were read from a single sample in a study of early T cells in non-severe SARS-CoV-2 infection. TCRdb fed the 5' RACE reads into MiXCR, producing one record per CDR3 protein. Of about 60,000 distinct CDR3 sequences in the sample, 5.6% were seen once. The sequencing sample was made of whole blood. The receptors here all came from an adult who was a healthcare worker with PCR-confirmed SARS-CoV-2 infection or an uninfected control (not recorded which). Both conserved end residues are part of each CDR3.

j_gene | v_gene | CDR3aa
TRBJ2-7 | TRBV5-6 | CASSLWGRWLDYEQYF
TRBJ2-7 | TRBV4-1 | CASSQDRGDGAVLEQYF
TRBJ2-7 | TRBV11-2 | CASSGGTGAGEQYF
TRBJ1-1 | TRBV6-4 | CASSAEGASNTEAFF
TRBJ2-7 | TRBV4-2 | CASSRLTGGRGAYEQYF
TRBJ2-4 | TRBV7-9 | CASSPVGLAGKNIQYF
TRBJ2-2 | TRBV10-3 | CAISDKGTGELFF
TRBJ1-2 | TRBV5-5 | CASTPGTALNYGYTF
TRBJ1-4 | TRBV12-3/TRBV12-4 | CASSLGTGSEKLFF
TRBJ2-3 | TRBV20-1 | CSARAGFSTDTQYF
TRBJ2-2 | TRBV12-3/TRBV12-4 | CALKMYGVGGELFF
TRBJ2-3 | TRBV2 | CAIPDTTSTDTQYF
TRBJ1-2 | TRBV19 | CASSKQQGSLYGYTF
TRBJ1-4 | TRBV9 | CASSLGATNEKLFF
TRBJ2-3 | TRBV3-1 | CASSNRGFTDTQYF
TRBJ1-3 | TRBV6-6 | CASSMGQGSSGNTIYF
TRBJ2-7 | TRBV13 | CASSIGLAGGPDEQYF
TRBJ1-1 | TRBV6-2/TRBV6-3 | CASSPPRTMNTEAFF
TRBJ2-3 | TRBV4-1 | CASSPVGRTDTQYF
TRBJ2-7 | TRBV11-2 | CASGTHLAGEQYF